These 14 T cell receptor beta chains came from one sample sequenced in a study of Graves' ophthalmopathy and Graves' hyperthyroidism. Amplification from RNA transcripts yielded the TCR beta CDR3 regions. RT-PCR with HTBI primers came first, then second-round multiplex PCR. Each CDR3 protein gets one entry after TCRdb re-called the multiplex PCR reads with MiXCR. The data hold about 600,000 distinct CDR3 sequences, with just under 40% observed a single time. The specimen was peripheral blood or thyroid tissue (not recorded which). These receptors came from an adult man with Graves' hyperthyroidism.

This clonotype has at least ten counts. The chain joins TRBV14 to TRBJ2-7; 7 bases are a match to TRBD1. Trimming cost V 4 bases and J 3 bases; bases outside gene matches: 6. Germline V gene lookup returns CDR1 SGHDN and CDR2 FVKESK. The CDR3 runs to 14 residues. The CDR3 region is CASSLTGQIYEQYF. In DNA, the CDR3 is TGTGCCAGCAGCCTAACGGGACAGATCTACGAGCAGTACTTC.

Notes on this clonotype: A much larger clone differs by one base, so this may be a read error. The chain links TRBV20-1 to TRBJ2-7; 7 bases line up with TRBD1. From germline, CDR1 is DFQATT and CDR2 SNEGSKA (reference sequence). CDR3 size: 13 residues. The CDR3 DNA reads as TGCAATGCTATTTGGGACAGAACCTACGAGCAGTACTTC. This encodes CNAIWDRTYEQYF.

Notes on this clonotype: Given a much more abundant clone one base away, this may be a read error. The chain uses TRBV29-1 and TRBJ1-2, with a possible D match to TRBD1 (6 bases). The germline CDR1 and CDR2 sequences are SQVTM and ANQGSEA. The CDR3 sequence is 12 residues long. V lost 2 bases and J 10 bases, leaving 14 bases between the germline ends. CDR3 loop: CSVEKGVQDYTF. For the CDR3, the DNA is TGCAGCGTTGAAAAGGGGGTCCAAGACTACACCTTC. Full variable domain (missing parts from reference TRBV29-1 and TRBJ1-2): SAVISQKPSRDICQRGTSLTIQCQVDSQVTMMFWYRQQPGQSLTLIATANQGSEATYESGFVIDKFPISRPNLTFSTLTVSNMSPEDSSIYLCSVEKGVQDYTFGSGTRLTVV.

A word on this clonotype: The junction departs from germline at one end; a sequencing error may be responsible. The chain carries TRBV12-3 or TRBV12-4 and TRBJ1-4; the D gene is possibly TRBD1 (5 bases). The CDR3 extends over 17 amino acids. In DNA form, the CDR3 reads TGCGCCAGCAGTGAAGCGCTTCGGGGGTTAGCTAATGATAAACTGTTTTTT. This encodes CASSEALRGLANDKLFF.

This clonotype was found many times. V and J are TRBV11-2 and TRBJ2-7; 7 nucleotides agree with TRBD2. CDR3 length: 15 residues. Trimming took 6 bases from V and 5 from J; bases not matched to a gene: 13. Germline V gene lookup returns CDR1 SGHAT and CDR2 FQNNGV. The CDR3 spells CASRRKAGLSNEQYF. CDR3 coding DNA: TGTGCCAGCAGAAGAAAAGCGGGGTTGTCGAACGAGCAGTACTTC.

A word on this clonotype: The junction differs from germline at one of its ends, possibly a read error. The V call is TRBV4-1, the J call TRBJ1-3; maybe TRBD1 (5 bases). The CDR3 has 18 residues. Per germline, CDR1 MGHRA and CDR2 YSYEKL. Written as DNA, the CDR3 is TGTGCCAGCAGCCAAGAGACCCCGGGGCAAAACTCTGGAAACACCATATATTTT. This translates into CASSQETPGQNSGNTIYF.

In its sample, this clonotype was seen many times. CDR3 residues: CSARVGSMNTEAFF. The CDR3 region has the DNA TGCAGTGCTAGAGTCGGCTCTATGAACACTGAAGCTTTCTTT. The chain uses TRBV20-1 and TRBJ1-1; D gene uncertain. CDR1 is DFQATT, CDR2 SNEGSKA, per germline (reference sequence). The CDR3 is 14 amino acids. V lost 1 base and J 0 bases, leaving 9 bases between the germline ends.

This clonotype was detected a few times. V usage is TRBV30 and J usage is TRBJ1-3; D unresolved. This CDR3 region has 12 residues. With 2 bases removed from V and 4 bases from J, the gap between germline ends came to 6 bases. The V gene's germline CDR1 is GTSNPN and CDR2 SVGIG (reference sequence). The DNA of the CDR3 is TGTGCCTGGAGTAGGCCAGGAAACACCATATATTTT. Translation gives CAWSRPGNTIYF. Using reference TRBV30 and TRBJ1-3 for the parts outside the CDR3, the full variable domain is SQTIHQWPATLVQPVGSPLSLECTVEGTSNPNLYWYRQAAGRGLQLLFYSVGIGQISSEVPQNLSASRPQDRQFILSSKKLLLSDSGFYLCAWSRPGNTIYFGEGSWLTVV.

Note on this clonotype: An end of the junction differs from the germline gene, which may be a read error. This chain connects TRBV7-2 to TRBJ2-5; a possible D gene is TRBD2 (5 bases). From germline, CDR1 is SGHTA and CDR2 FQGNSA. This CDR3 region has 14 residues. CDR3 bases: TGTGCCAGTAGCTCAGCGCGCGGAGGAGAGGCCCAGTACTTC. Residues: CASSSARGGEAQYF.

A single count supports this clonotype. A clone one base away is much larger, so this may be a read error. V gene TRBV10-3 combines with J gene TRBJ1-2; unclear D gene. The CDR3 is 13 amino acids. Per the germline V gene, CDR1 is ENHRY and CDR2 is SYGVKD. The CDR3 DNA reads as TGTGCCAGCAGTTTGCAGTCTAACTATGGCCACACCTTC. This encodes CASSLQSNYGHTF.

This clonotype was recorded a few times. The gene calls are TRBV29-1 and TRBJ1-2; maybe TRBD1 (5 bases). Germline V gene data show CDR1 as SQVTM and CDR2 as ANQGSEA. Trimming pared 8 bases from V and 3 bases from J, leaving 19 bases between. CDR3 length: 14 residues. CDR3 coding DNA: TGCAGCTTGGAGGGTCGAGGAGGGGACTATGGCTACACCTTC. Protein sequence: CSLEGRGGDYGYTF.

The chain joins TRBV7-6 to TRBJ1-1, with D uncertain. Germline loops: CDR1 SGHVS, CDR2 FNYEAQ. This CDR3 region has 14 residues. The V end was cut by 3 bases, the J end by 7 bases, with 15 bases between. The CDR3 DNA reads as TGTGCCAGCAGCTTGGAGCTGTCTCCCCTTGAAGCTTTCTTT. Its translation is CASSLELSPLEAFF.

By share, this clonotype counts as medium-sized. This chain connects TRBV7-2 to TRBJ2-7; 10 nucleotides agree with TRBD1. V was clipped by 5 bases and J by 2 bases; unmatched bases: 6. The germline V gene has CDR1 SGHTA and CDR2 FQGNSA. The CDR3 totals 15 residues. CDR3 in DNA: TGTGCCAGCAGCCGGATTGACAGGGGGCCCTACGAGCAGTACTTC. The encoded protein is CASSRIDRGPYEQYF. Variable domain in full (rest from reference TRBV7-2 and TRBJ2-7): GAGVSQSPSNKVTEKGKDVELRCDPISGHTALYWYRQSLGQGLEFLIYFQGNSAPDKSGLPSDRFSAERTGGSVSTLTIQRTQQEDSAVYLCASSRIDRGPYEQYFGPGTRLTVT.

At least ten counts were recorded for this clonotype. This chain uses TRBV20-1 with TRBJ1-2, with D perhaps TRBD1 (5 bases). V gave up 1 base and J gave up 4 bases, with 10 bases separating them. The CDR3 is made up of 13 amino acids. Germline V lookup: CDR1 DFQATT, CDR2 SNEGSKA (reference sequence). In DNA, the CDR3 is TGCAGTGCTAGAGGGGGCGCTGGCTATGGCTACACCTTC. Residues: CSARGGAGYGYTF.